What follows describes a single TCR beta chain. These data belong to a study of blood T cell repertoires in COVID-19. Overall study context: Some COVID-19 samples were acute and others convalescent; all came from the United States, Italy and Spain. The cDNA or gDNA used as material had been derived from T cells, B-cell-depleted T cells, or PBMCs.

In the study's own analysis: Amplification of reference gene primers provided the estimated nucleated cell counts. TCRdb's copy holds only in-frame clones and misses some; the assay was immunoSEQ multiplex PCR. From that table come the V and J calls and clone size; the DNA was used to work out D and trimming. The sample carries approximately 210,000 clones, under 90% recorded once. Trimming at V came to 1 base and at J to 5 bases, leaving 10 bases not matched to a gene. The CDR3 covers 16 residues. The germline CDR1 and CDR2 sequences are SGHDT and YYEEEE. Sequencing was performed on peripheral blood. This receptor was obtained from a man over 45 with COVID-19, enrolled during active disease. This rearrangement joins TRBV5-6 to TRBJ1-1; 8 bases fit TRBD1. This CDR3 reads CASSLRTGYPGTEAFF. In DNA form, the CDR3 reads TGTGCCAGCAGCTTGAGGACAGGGTACCCTGGGACTGAAGCTTTCTTT.